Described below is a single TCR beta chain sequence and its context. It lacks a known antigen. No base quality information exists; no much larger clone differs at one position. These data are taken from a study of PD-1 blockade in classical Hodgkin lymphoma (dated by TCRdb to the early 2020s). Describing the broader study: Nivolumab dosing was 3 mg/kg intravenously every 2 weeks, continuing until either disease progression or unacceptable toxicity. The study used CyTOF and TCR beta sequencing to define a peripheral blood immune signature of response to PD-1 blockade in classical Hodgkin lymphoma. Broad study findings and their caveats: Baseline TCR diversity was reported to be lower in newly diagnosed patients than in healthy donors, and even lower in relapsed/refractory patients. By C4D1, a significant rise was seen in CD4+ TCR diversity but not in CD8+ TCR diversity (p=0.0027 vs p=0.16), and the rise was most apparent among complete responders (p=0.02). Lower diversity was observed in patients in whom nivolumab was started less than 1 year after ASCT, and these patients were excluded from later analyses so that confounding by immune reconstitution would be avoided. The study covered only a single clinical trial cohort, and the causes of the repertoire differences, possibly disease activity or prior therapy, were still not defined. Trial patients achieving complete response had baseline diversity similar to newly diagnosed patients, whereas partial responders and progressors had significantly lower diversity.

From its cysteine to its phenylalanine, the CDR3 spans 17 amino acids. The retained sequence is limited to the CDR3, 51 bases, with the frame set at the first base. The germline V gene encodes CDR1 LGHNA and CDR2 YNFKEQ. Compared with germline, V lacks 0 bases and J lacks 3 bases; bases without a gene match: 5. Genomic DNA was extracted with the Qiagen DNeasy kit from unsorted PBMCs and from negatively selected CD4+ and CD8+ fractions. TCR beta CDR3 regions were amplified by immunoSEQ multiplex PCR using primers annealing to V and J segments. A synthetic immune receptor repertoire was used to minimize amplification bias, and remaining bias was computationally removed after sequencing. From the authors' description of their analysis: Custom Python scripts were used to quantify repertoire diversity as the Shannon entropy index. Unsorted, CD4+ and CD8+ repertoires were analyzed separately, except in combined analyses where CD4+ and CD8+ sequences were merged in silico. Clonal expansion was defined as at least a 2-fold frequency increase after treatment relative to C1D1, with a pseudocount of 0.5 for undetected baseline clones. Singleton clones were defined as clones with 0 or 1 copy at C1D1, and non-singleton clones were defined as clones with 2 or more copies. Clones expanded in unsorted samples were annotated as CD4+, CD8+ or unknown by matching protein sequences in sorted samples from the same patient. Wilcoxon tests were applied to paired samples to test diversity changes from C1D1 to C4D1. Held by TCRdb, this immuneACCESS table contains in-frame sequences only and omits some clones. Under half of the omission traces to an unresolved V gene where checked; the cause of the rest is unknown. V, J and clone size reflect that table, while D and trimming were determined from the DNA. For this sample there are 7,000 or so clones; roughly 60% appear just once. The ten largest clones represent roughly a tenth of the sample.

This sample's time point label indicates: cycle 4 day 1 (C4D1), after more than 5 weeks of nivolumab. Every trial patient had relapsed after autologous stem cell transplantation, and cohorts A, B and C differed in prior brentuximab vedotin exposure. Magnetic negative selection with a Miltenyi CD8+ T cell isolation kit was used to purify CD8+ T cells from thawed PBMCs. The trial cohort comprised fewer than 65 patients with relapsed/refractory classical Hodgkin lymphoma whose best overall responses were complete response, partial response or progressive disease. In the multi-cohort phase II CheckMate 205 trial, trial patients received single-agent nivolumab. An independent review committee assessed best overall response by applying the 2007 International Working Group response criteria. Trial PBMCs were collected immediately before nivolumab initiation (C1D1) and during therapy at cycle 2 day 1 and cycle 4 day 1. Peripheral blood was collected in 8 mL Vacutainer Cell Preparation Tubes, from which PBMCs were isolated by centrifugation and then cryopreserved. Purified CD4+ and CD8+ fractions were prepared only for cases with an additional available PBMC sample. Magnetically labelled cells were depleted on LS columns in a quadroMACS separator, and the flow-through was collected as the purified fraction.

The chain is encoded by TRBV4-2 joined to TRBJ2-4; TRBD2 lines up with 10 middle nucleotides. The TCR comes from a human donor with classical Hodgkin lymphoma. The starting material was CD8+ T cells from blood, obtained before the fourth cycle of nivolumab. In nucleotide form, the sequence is TGTGCCAGCAGCCAAGATTTAGCGGGAGGAGTCAAAAACATTCAGTACTTC. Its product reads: CASSQDLAGGVKNIQYF.